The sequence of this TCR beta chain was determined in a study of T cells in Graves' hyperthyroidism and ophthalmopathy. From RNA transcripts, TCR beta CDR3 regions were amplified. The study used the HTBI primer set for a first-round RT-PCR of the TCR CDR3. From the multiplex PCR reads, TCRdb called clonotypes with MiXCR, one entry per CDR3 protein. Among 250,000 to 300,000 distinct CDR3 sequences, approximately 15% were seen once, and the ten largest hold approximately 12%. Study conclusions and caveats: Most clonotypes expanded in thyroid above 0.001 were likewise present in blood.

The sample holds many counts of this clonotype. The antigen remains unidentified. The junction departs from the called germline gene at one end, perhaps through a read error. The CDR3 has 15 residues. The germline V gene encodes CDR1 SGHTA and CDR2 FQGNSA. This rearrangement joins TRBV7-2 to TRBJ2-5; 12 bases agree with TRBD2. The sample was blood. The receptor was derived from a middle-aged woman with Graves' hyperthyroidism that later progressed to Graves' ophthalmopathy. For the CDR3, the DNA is TGTGCCAGCAGCCTAGCGGGAGGGTACCGGGAGACCCAGTACTTC. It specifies CASSLAGGYRETQYF. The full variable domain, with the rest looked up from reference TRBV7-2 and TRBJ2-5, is GAGVSQSPSNKVTEKGKDVELRCDPISGHTALYWYRQSLGQGLEFLIYFQGNSAPDKSGLPSDRFSAERTGGSVSTLTIQRTQQEDSAVYLCASSLAGGYRETQYFGPGTRLLVL.